Sequencing of this T cell receptor (beta chain) was carried out in a study of PD-L1 blockade in urothelial cancer. Time point here: peripheral blood 6 weeks after treatment start. V was cut by 4 bases and J by 2 bases, with 14 bases left in between. CDR3 length equals 15 residues. Germline V gene sequence: CDR1 MDHEN, CDR2 SYDVKM. Libraries were prepared by immunoSEQ multiplex PCR; TCRdb keeps only in-frame clonotypes and omits some of them. The table shows under 85,000 clones, with more than 85% occurring only once. The TCR originated in a woman older than 75 with urothelial cancer. J is TRBJ1-2 and V is TRBV28, with TRBD1 as a possible D gene (6 bases). The sequencing here drew on PBMCs, taken around atezolizumab (anti-PD-L1) treatment. The CDR3 region has the DNA TGTGCCAGCAGTTCGGCGTCAGGGGTGAACTATGGCTACACCTTC. The encoded protein is CASSSASGVNYGYTF.